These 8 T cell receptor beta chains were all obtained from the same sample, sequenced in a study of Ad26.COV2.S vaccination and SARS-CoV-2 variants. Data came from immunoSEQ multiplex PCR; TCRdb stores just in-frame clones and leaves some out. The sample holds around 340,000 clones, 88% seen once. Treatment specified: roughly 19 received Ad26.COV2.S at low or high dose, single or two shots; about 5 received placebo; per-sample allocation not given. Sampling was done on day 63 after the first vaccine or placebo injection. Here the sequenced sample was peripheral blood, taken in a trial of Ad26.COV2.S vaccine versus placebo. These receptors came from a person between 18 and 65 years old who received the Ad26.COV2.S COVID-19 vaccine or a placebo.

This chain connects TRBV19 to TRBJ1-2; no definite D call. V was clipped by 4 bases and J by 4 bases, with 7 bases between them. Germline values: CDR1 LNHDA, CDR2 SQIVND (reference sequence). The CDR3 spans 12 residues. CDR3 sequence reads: CASSTGGYGYTF. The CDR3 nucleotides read TGTGCCAGTAGTACGGGAGGCTATGGCTACACCTTC. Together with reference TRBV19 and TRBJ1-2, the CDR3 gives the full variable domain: DGGITQSPKYLFRKEGQNVTLSCEQNLNHDAMYWYRQDPGQGLRLIYYSQIVNDFQKGDIAEGYSVSREKKESFPLTVTSAQKNPTAFYLCASSTGGYGYTFGSGTRLTVV.

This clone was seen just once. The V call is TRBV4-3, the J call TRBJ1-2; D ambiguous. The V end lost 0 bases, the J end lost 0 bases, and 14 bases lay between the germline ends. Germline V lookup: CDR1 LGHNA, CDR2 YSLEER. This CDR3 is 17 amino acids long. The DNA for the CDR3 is TGCGCCAGCAGCCAAGAATTGGCGGGCACTCCTAACTATGGCTACACCTTC. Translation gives CASSQELAGTPNYGYTF.

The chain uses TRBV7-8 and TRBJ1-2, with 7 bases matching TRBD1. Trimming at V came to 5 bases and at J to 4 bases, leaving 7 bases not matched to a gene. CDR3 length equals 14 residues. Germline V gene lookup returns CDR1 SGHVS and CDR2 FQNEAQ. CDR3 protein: CASSVGDSGYGYTF. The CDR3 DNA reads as TGTGCCAGCAGCGTGGGGGACAGTGGCTATGGCTACACCTTC.

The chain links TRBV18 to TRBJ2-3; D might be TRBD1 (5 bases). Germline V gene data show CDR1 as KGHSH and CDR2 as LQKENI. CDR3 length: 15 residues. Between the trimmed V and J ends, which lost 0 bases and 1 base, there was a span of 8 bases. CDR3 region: CASSPPGQRTDTQYF. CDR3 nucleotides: TGTGCCAGCTCACCACCGGGGCAGCGCACAGATACGCAGTATTTT.

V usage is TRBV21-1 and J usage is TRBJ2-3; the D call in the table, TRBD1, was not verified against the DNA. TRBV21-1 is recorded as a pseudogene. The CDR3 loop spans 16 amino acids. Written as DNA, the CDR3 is TGTGCCAGCAGCCAAGGAAACAGGACCCGCACAGATACGCAGTATTTT. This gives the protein CASSQGNRTRTDTQYF.

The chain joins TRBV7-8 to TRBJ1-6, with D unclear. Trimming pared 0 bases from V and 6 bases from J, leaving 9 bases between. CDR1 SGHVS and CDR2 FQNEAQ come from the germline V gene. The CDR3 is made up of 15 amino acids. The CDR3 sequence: CASSLALGFNSPLHF. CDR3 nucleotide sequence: TGTGCCAGCAGCTTAGCGCTCGGCTTTAATTCACCCCTCCACTTT.

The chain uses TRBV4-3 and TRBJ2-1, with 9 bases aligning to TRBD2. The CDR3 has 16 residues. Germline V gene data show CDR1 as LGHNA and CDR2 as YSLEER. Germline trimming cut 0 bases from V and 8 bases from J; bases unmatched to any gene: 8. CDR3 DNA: TGCGCCAGCAGCCAAGAGACTAGCGGAAAGTTGGATGAGCAGTTCTTC. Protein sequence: CASSQETSGKLDEQFF.

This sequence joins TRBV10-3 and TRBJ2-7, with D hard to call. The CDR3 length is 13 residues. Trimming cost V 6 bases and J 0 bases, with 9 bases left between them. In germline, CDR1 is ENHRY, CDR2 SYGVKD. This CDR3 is CAIRGSSSYEQYF. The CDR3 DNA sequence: TGTGCCATCAGGGGGTCTAGCTCCTACGAGCAGTACTTC.